This T cell receptor (beta chain) was sequenced for a study of T cells after yellow fever vaccination. Broader study findings: Reappearance after the booster was observed for most primary-vaccination clones (96% CD4, roughly 90% CD8). On re-exposure, the response was weaker but peaked faster, at day 5 versus 15.

The sample holds a few counts of this clonotype. Its antigen is currently unknown. After removal of 7 bases from V and 5 bases from J, the junction contained 4 bases not matched to a gene. This CDR3 has 13 amino acids. Germline V lookup: CDR1 SQVTM, CDR2 ANQGSEA. By 5'RACE template switching, TCR cDNA was produced, with a universal primer site and UMIs added in the process. TCRdb ran MiXCR on the 5' RACE reads and lists one entry per CDR3 protein. Of 400,000 or so distinct CDR3 sequences listed, under 20% were seen once; the top ten hold roughly a sixth. The source material was PBMCs, sampled before the yellow fever booster vaccination. The sequence was obtained from a young man who received the YFV17D yellow fever vaccine. The chain has TRBV29-1 and TRBJ2-1; 11 bases are shared with TRBD1. CDR3 protein: CSGGQGADNEQFF. The CDR3 bases are TGCAGCGGTGGACAGGGGGCGGACAATGAGCAGTTCTTC.